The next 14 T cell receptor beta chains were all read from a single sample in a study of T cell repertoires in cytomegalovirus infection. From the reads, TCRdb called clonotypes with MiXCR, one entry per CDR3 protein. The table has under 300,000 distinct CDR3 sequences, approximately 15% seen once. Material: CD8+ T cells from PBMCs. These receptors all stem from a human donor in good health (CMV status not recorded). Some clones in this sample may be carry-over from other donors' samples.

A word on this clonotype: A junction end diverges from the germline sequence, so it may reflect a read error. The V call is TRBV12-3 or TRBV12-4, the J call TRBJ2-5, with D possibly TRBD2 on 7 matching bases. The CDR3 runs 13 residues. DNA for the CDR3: TGTGCCAGCAGGTGGGGGGGCCAAGAGACCCAGAACTTC. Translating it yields CASRWGGQETQNF.

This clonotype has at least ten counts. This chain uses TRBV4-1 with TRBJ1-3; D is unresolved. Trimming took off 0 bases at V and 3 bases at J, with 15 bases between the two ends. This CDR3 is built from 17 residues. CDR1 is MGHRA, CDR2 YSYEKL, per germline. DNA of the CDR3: TGCGCCAGCAGCCAAGATACCCCGGGCGCAGTTGGAAACACCATATATTTT. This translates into CASSQDTPGAVGNTIYF.

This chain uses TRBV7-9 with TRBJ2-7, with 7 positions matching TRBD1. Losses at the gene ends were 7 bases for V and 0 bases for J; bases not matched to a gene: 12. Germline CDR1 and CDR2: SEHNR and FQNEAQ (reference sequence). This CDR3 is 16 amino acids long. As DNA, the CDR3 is TGTGCCAGCACCCCCTCGAGGGACAGTTTCTCCTACGAGCAGTACTTC. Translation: CASTPSRDSFSYEQYF.

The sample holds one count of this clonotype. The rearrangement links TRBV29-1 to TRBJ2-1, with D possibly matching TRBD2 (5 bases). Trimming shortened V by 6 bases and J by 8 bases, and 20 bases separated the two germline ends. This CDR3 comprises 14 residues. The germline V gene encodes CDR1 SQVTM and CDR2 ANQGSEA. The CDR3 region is CSVDNPRGIDEQFF. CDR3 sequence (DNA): TGCAGCGTCGACAACCCCCGAGGGATCGATGAGCAGTTCTTC.

The CDR3 loop reads CAISESVTLEETQYF. CDR3 bases: TGTGCCATCAGTGAGTCGGTAACACTGGAAGAGACCCAGTACTTC. The chain carries TRBV10-3 and TRBJ2-5; D is unclear. V gave up 0 bases and J gave up 3 bases, with 11 bases separating them. The CDR3 is 15 amino acids. CDR1 ENHRY and CDR2 SYGVKD come from the germline V gene.

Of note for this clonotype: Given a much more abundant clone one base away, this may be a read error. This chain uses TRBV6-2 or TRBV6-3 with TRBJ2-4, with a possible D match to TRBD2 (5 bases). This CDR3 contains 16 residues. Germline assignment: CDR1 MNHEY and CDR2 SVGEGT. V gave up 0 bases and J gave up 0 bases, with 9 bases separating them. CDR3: CASSYSWRQAKNIQYF. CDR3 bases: TGTGCCAGCAGTTACTCTTGGAGGCAAGCCAAAAACATTCAGTACTTC.

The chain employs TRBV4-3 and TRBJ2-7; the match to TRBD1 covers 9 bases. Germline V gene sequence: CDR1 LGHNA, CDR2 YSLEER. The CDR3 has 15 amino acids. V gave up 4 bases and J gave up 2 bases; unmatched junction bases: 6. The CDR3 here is CASSPGQGDAYEQYF. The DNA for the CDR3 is TGCGCCAGCAGCCCGGGACAGGGAGACGCCTACGAGCAGTACTTC.

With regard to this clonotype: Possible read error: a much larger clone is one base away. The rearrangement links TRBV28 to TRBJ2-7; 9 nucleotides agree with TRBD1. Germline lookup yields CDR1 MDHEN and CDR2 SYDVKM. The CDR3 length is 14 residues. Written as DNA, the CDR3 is TGTACCAGCAGTTTGGGACAGGGACCCCACGAGCAGTACTTC. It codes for CTSSLGQGPHEQYF.

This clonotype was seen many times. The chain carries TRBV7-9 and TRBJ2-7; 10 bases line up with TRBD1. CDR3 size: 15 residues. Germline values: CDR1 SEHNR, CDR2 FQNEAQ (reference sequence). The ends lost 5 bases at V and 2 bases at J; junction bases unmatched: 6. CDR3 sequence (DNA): TGTGCCAGCAGCCCCAGGACAGGGGGAACCTACGAGCAGTACTTC. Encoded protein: CASSPRTGGTYEQYF.

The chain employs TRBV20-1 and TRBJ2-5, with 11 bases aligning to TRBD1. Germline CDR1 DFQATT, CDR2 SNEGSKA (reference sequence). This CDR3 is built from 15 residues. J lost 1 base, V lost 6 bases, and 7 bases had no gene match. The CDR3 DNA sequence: TGCAGTGCCAAAGGGGACAGGGGGATCCAAGAGACCCAGTACTTC. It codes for CSAKGDRGIQETQYF.

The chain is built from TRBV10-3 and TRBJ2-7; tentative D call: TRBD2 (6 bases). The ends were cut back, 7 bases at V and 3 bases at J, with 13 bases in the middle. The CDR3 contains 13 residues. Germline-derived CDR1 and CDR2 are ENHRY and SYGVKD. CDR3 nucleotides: TGTGCCATCATGGGACTGCCTTTCTACGAGCAGTACTTC. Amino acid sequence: CAIMGLPFYEQYF.

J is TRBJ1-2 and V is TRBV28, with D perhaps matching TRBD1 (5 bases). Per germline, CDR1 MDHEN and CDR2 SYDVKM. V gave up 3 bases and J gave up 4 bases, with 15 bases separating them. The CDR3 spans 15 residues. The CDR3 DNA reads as TGTGCCAGCAGTTTCCGACCGGGACGCAGCTATGGCTACACCTTC. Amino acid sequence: CASSFRPGRSYGYTF.

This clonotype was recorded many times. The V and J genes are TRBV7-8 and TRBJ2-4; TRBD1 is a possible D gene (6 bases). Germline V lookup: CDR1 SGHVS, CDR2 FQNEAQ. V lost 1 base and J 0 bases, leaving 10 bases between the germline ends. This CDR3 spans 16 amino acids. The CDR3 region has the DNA TGTGCCAGCAGCTTAGGCCGGACAGAAGCCAAAAACATTCAGTACTTC. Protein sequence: CASSLGRTEAKNIQYF.

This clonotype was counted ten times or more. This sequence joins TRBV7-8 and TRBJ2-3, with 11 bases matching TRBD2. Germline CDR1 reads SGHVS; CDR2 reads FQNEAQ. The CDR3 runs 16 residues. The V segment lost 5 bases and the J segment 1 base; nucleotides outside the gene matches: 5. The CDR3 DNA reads TGTGCCAGCAGCGTACTAGCGGGGGACCGCACAGATACGCAGTATTTT. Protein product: CASSVLAGDRTDTQYF. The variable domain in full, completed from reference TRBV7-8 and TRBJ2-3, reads GAGVSQSPRYKVAKRGQDVALRCDPISGHVSLFWYQQALGQGPEFLTYFQNEAQLDKSGLPSDRFFAERPEGSVSTLKIQRTQQEDSAVYLCASSVLAGDRTDTQYFGPGTRLTVL.